The subject of this entry is one T cell receptor (beta chain). Its antigen is not identified. This CDR3 is built from 16 residues. The TCR libraries each used total RNA (approximately 4,000 ng per library). TCRdb reworked the 5' RACE reads into one entry per CDR3 protein, no DNA. The sample is made up of about 440,000 distinct CDR3 sequences, and the top ten hold 2% to 3% of it. The data were taken from a study of monozygotic twins with inflammatory bowel disease. The study, taken as a whole, reports: Repertoire likeness was no different across concordant and discordant twins, perhaps owing to restricted power.

Sequencing input: blood. The rearrangement joins TRBV23-1 to TRBJ1-6; TCRdb's D gene call, TRBD1, goes unchecked for lack of DNA. TRBV23-1 is assigned to the ORF class and has an uncertain function. The TCR sequence derives from a human donor with ulcerative colitis or Crohn's disease, or a healthy co-twin of an affected twin (not recorded which). The CDR3 here is CASSQSEQGAGSPLHF.